This T cell receptor (beta chain) came from a study of T-cell reconstitution after alpha-beta-depleted transplantation in children. It was with unique molecular identifiers that the TCRbeta library was prepared. TCRdb used MiXCR to reprocess the PCR reads, holding one entry per CDR3 protein. The repertoire holds hundreds of thousands of distinct CDR3 sequences, with more than 20% as singletons. Findings and limits, study-wide: Several hundred expanded graft clones reportedly gave rise to the alpha-beta T cells present about two months after transplant.

The sample holds a few counts of this clonotype. What it binds is not known. Germline V gene sequence: CDR1 DFQATT, CDR2 SNEGSKA (reference sequence). Trimming cost V 6 bases and J 6 bases; bases outside gene matches: 7. There are 12 residues in the CDR3. The rearrangement joins TRBV20-1 to TRBJ2-7, with 8 positions matching TRBD1. The sequenced sample was PBMCs, mostly from graft donor cells, obtained 360 days after TCRalphabeta/CD19-depleted stem cell transplant. This TCR came from a boy less than two years old who had a stem cell transplant for acute myeloid leukemia, so the T cells may come from the graft donor. CDR3 region: CSAVPDRGEQYF. Written as DNA, the CDR3 is TGCAGTGCCGTCCCCGACAGGGGCGAGCAGTACTTC.